This section outlines one T cell receptor beta chain sequence together with its context. The V and J ends lost 3 bases and 3 bases respectively, with 15 bases between them. CDR3 length: 15 residues. Germline V CDR1 and CDR2: MGHRA, YSYEKL. By 5'RACE template switching, TCR cDNA was produced, with a universal primer site and UMIs added in the process. MiXCR was run by TCRdb on the 5' RACE reads, yielding one entry per CDR3 protein. The sample has a few hundred thousand distinct CDR3 sequences, approximately 10% seen once; the top ten hold about 3.7%. This specimen comes from a study of T cells after yellow fever vaccination.

The input for sequencing was CD4+ T cells sorted from PBMCs, taken 5 days after the yellow fever booster vaccination. The chain carries TRBV4-1 and TRBJ2-7; TRBD1 or TRBD2 may be the D gene (5 bases each). The receptor comes from a man aged 18-30 years who received the YFV17D yellow fever vaccine. Written as DNA, the CDR3 is TGCGCCAGCAGCCACGTAGGACGGGGCCTCTACGAGCAGTACTTC. Translating gives CASSHVGRGLYEQYF.